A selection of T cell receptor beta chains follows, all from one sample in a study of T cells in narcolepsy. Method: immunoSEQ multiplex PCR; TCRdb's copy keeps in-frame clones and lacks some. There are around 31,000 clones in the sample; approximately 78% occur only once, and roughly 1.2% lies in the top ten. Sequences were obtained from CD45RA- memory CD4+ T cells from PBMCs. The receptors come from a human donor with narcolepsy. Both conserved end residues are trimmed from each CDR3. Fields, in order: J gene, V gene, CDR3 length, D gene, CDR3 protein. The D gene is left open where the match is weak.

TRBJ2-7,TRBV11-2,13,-,ASSSPWTYTYEQY
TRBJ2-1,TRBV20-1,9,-,SANDYNEQF
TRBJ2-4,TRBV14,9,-,ASSQGGIQY
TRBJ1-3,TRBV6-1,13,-,ASTPTANSGNTIY
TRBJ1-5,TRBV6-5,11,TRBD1,ASRRGRNQPQH
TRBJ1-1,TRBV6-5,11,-,ASALRVNTEAF
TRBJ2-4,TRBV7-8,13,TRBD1,ASSLAAGGKNIQY
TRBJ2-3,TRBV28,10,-,ASSLSGDTQY
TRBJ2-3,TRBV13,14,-,ASSFNRLRSTDTQY
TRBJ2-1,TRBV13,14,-,ASSPPGGSVYNEQF
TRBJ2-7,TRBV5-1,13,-,ASRVTGNQPYEQY
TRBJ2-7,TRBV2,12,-,ASSRDRTLYEQY
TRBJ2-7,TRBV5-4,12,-,ASSSEPVTTEQY
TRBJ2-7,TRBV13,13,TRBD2,ASRHTSGGLYEQY
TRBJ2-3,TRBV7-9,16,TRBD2,ASSLGWGGLARTDTQY
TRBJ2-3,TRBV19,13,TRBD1,ASTPGGPLTDTQY
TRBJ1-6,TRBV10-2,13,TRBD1,ASRRDRVSTSPLH
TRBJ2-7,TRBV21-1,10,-,VRGGEDYEQY
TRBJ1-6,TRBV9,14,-,ASSPLPGGLNSPLH
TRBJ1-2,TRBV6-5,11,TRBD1,ASSYEGAGGYT
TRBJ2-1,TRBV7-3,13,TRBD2,ASSSGLAGVDEQF
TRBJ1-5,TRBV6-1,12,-,ASSVGQGNQPQH
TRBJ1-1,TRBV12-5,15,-,ASGLTGPPGFGTEAF
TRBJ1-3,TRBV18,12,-,ASSPQVAGNTIY
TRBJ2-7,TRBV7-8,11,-,ASSPGRGGEQY
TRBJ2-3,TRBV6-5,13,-,ASSYSKGWRDTQY
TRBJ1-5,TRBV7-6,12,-,ASTVDRATGFQH
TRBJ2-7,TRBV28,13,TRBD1,ASSFPDRGGREQY
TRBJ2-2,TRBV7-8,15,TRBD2,ASSLLAGGPDTGELF